This TCR beta chain was observed in a study of T cell responses to AZD1222 COVID-19 vaccine. This clone was detected a few times. The antigen remains undetermined. Profiled with immunoSEQ multiplex PCR; TCRdb holds only in-frame clones, not every one. This table has around 70,000 clones, roughly 85% appearing once. The CDR3 contains 16 residues. The ends were cut back, 3 bases at V and 0 bases at J, with 12 bases in the middle. The germline CDR1 and CDR2 sequences are SGHNT and YENEEA. The study, taken as a whole, reports: All repertoire sampling was performed exclusively after the peak T cell response. Among AZD1222 vaccinees, only 6 or 7 were seropositive at baseline. Most donors were white British, females outnumbered males, and clonal diversity was possibly underestimated. A rise in Spike-specific TCR breadth and depth followed two AZD1222 doses.

The J gene is TRBJ1-3, the V gene TRBV11-3; the D gene is possibly TRBD1 (6 bases). The sequence was collected from an adult in good health. Sequencing was performed on peripheral blood, taken on day 0 of AZD1222 vaccination. The CDR3 region is CASSFSAGASGNTIYF. The CDR3 DNA reads as TGTGCCAGCAGCTTCTCCGCGGGGGCCTCTGGAAACACCATATATTTT.